These T cell receptor beta chains were read from a single sample in a study of blood T cell repertoires in COVID-19. Measured with immunoSEQ multiplex PCR; TCRdb has only the in-frame clones, and not every one. The sample shows fewer than 500,000 clones, about 89% of them seen only once. Sample: peripheral blood. All receptors derive from a woman aged 25 to 39 with acute or convalescent COVID-19. CDR3s include the opening cysteine and the closing phenylalanine or tryptophan. D genes are given only for firm matches. Size values are once, few and many counts, or a class for expanded clones, and some rows have none.

CDR3 DNA	CDR3 protein	V gene	J gene	D gene	clone size
TGTGCCTGGAAAGAGCGGGGGGCTTACGAGCAGTACTTC	CAWKERGAYEQYF	TRBV30	TRBJ2-7	TRBD2	-
TGTGCCAGCAGCTCCGGCGACAGGGTCTCCTACGAGCAGTACTTC	CASSSGDRVSYEQYF	TRBV5-6	TRBJ2-7	TRBD1	few
TGTGCCAGCATGAGTTTAGGCGGGGGGGTGGCAGATACGCAGTATTTT	CASMSLGGGVADTQYF	TRBV2	TRBJ2-3	TRBD2	-
TGTGCCAGCAGTGAAAACTCCCCCGTCTACAATGAGCAGTTCTTC	CASSENSPVYNEQFF	TRBV2	TRBJ2-1	-	once
TGCGCCAGCAGCCTACGACAGACAGGGGCTCCCCCCTACGAGCAGTACTTC	CASSLRQTGAPPYEQYF	TRBV4-1	TRBJ2-7	TRBD1	-
TGTGCCAGTAGTTGGGACAGCAGTAACTATGGCTACACCTTC	CASSWDSSNYGYTF	TRBV19	TRBJ1-2	TRBD1	-
TGTGCCAGCAGCTTGTTCAGGGCGAGCTATGGCTACACCTTC	CASSLFRASYGYTF	TRBV5-8	TRBJ1-2	-	-
TGTGCCAGCAGCCCAACCCAAACTAGCGGGAGAAATACCGGGGAGCTGTTTTTT	CASSPTQTSGRNTGELFF	TRBV3-1/TRBV3-2	TRBJ2-2	TRBD2	few
TGTGCCAGTAGTATGTTAGCCCTCGCAGGGATGAACACTGAAGCTTTCTTT	CASSMLALAGMNTEAFF	TRBV19	TRBJ1-1	-	-
TGTGCCAGCAGCCAGGCCGGGACTCTTGCCTACGAGCAGTACTTC	CASSQAGTLAYEQYF	TRBV7-3	TRBJ2-7	-	-
TGCAGTGCTAGTAGTACTAGCGGGGGAAACAATGAGCAGTTCTTC	CSASSTSGGNNEQFF	TRBV20-1	TRBJ2-1	TRBD2	many
TGCAGTGCTAGTTTAGGGGGCAGCGGCATTCAGTACTTC	CSASLGGSGIQYF	TRBV20-1	TRBJ2-4	TRBD1	-
TGTGCCAGCAGCCAAGGTCCTAATCAGCCCCAGCATTTT	CASSQGPNQPQHF	TRBV3-1/TRBV3-2	TRBJ1-5	-	-
TGTGCCAGCAGCTTAGCGGGGGATGCACAAGAGACCCAGTACTTC	CASSLAGDAQETQYF	TRBV11-3	TRBJ2-5	-	-
TGTGCCAGCACCAGGGCCGGAGGGGGCTACACCTTC	CASTRAGGGYTF	TRBV6-5	TRBJ1-2	-	once
TGTGCCAGCAGCCAAGTAGCAGGGTCCAATGGCTACACCTTC	CASSQVAGSNGYTF	TRBV3-1/TRBV3-2	TRBJ1-2	-	-
TGTGCCACCGCAAACCGGGACAGAAACACCGGGGAGCTGTTTTTT	CATANRDRNTGELFF	TRBV19	TRBJ2-2	TRBD1	-
TGTGCCAGTTCGGACAGGTTGAACACTGAAGCTTTCTTT	CASSDRLNTEAFF	TRBV19	TRBJ1-1	TRBD1	-
TGTGCCAGCAGCTTCAGGTCTTCACCCCTCCACTTT	CASSFRSSPLHF	TRBV5-8	TRBJ1-6	-	-
TGTGCCAGCAGCCCCCCAGGGTCGATACGTAATGGCTACACCTTC	CASSPPGSIRNGYTF	TRBV14	TRBJ1-2	-	-